Listed below are T cell receptor beta chains from one sample, sequenced in a study of blood T cell repertoires in COVID-19. Repertoires were generated with immunoSEQ multiplex PCR, while TCRdb's copy carries only in-frame clones and drops some. The sample lists approximately 410,000 clones; roughly 88% were seen once. Sequences were obtained from peripheral blood. The receptors shown here come from a woman aged 25 to 39 with active or convalescent COVID-19. Each CDR3 is given with its conserved first and last residue. The D gene is left open where the match is weak.

D gene	V gene	J gene	CDR3 DNA	CDR3 protein
NA	TRBV7-8	TRBJ2-5	TGTGCCAGCAGTCAAATCGGGGCGGGGGAGACCCAGTACTTC	CASSQIGAGETQYF
NA	TRBV4-2	TRBJ1-3	TGTGCCAGCAGCCAAGATCTTGCGGGGCCGGCTTCCTCTGGAAACACCATATATTTT	CASSQDLAGPASSGNTIYF
NA	TRBV2	TRBJ1-1	TGTGCCAGCGAAGGGGCAACTGAAGCTTTCTTT	CASEGATEAFF
TRBD1	TRBV27	TRBJ1-5	TGTGCCAGCAGTTTAACAGGGGGCTCAGATCAGCCCCAGCATTTT	CASSLTGGSDQPQHF
NA	TRBV5-6	TRBJ2-5	TGTGCCAGCAGCTTGGCGGAGGAAATCCAAGAGACCCAGTACTTC	CASSLAEEIQETQYF
NA	TRBV9	TRBJ1-2	TGTGCCAGCAGCGTAGACCCGTCCAGTAACTATGGCTACACCTTC	CASSVDPSSNYGYTF
TRBD1	TRBV6-1	TRBJ1-1	TGTGCCAGCAGTGAAGCCGGACAGGGAAGGGCGGCAAGGACTGAAGCTTTCTTT	CASSEAGQGRAARTEAFF
NA	TRBV6-5	TRBJ2-7	TGTGCCAGCACGGTTTACACGGGTTCCTACGAGCAGTACTTC	CASTVYTGSYEQYF
NA	TRBV21-1	TRBJ1-2	TGTGCCAGCAGCACGACACCCCGGGACAGTGGGTCCTATGGCTACACCTTC	CASSTTPRDSGSYGYTF
NA	TRBV7-2	TRBJ2-1	TGTGCCAGCAGCTGGGGGCGGACCACCTACAATGAGCAGTTCTTC	CASSWGRTTYNEQFF
NA	TRBV29-1	TRBJ2-7	TGCAGCGTTACACAAGGGACACAGCCCTACGAGCAGTACTTC	CSVTQGTQPYEQYF
TRBD1	TRBV7-4	TRBJ1-2	TGTGCCAGCAGCCCGGGGGACAGGGGGCTCTATAGCTACACCTTC	CASSPGDRGLYSYTF
NA	TRBV6-5	TRBJ1-1	TGTGCCAGCAGTTCTACCCTCGGAAGGGGCACTGAAGCTTTCTTT	CASSSTLGRGTEAFF
NA	TRBV19	TRBJ1-1	TGTGCCAGTAGTCCGGACAGTGGCACTGAAGCTTTCTTT	CASSPDSGTEAFF
TRBD1	TRBV7-6	TRBJ1-2	TGTGCCAGCAGCCGACAGGGGGACTATGGCTACACCTTC	CASSRQGDYGYTF
NA	TRBV18	TRBJ1-1	TGTGCCAGCTCACCACGCGGTTTCAGTAACACTGAAGCTTTCTTT	CASSPRGFSNTEAFF
TRBD2	TRBV24-1	TRBJ2-3	TGTGCCACCAGTGACAGCGGGGAGGTCACAGATACGCAGTATTTT	CATSDSGEVTDTQYF
TRBD1	TRBV6-5	TRBJ2-3	TGTGCCAGCAGCCGACAGGGTTCCTACACAGATACGCAGTATTTT	CASSRQGSYTDTQYF
NA	TRBV6-6	TRBJ2-3	TGTGCCAGCAGCCCAGCCCGGGGAATGGGCACAGATACGCAGTATTTT	CASSPARGMGTDTQYF